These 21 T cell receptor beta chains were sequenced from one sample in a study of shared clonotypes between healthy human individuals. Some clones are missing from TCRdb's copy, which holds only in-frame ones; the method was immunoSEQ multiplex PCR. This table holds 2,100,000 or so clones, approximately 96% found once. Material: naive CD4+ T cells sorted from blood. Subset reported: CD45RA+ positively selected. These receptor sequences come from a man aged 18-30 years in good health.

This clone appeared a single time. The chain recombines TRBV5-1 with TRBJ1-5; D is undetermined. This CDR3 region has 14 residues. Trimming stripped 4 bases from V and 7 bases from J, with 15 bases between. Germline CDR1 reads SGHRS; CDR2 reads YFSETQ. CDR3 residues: CASSEGSMGQPQHF. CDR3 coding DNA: TGCGCCAGCAGCGAAGGATCAATGGGACAGCCCCAGCATTTT.

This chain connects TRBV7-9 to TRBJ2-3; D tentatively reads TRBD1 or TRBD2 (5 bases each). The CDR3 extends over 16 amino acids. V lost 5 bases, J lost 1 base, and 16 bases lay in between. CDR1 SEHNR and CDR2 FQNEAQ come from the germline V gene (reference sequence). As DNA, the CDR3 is TGTGCCAGCAGCCTTCGAGGGGTCAGGGGCACAGATACGCAGTATTTT. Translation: CASSLRGVRGTDTQYF.

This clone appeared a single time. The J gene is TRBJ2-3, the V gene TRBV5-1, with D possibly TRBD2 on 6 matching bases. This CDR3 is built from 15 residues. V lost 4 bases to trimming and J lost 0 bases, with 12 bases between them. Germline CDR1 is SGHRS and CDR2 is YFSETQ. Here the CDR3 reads CASSGTGTSTDTQYF. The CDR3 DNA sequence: TGCGCCAGCAGCGGAACGGGGACTAGCACAGATACGCAGTATTTT.

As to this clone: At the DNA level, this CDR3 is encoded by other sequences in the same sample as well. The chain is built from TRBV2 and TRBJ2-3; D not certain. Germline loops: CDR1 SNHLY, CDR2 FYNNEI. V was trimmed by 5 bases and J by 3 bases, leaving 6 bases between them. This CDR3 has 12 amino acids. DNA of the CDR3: TGTGCCAGCAGTATTTCTACAGATACGCAGTATTTT. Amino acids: CASSISTDTQYF.

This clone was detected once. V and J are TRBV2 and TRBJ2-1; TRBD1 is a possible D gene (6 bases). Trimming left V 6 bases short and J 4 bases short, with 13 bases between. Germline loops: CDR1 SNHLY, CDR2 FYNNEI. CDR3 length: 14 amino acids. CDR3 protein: CASRGAGVYNEQFF. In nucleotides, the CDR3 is TGTGCCAGCAGAGGGGCAGGGGTTTACAATGAGCAGTTCTTC.

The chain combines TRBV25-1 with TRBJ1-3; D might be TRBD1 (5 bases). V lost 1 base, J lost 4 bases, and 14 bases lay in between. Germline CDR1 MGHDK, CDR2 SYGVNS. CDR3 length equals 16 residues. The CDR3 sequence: CASSESKGVKGNTIYF. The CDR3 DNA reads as TGTGCCAGCAGTGAATCGAAAGGGGTGAAAGGAAACACCATATATTTT.

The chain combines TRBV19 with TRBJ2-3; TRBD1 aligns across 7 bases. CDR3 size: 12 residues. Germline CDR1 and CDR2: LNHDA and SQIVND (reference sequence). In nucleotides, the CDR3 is TGTGCTTCCACAGGGGGCACAGATACGCAGTATTTT. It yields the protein CASTGGTDTQYF.

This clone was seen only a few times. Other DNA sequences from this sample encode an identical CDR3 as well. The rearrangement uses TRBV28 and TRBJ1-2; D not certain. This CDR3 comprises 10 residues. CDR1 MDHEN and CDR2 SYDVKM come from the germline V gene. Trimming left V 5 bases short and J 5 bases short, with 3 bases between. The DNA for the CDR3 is TGTGCCAGCAGTGATTATGGCTACACCTTC. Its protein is CASSDYGYTF.

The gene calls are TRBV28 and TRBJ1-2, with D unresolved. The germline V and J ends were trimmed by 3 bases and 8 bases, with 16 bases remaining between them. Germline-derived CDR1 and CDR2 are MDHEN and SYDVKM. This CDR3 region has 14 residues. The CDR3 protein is CASSLNAVGRGYTF. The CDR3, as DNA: TGTGCCAGCAGTTTGAACGCCGTGGGTCGAGGCTACACCTTC.

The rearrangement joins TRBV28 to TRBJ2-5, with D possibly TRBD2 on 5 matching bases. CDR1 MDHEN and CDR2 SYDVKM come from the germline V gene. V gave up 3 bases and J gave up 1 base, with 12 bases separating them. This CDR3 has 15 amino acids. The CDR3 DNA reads TGTGCCAGCAGTTTTAGCGATCGGGTCCAAGAGACCCAGTACTTC. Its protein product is CASSFSDRVQETQYF.

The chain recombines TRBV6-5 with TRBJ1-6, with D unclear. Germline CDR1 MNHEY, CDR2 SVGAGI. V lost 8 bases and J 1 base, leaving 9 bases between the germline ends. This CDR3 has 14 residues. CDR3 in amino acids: CASGQGSYNSPLHF. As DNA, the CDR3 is TGTGCCAGCGGGCAAGGTTCCTATAATTCACCCCTCCACTTT.

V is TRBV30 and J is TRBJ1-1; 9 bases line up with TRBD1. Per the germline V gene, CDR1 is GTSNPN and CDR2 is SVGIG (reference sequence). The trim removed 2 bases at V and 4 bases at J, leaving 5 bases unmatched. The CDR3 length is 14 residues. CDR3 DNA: TGTGCCTGGAGTAAGACAGGGGGGACCACTGAAGCTTTCTTT. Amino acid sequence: CAWSKTGGTTEAFF.

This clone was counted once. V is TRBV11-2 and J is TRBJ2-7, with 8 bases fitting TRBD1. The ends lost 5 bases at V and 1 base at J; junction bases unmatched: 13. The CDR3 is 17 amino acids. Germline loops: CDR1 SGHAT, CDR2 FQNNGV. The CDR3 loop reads CASSLWTGSGFSYEQYF. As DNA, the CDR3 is TGTGCCAGCAGCCTCTGGACAGGGTCTGGGTTTTCCTACGAGCAGTACTTC.

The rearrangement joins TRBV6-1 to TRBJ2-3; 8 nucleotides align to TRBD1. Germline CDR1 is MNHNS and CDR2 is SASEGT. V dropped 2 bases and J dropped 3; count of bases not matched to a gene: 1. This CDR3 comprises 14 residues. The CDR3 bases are TGTGCCAGCAGTGAACAGGGGGCTACAGATACGCAGTATTTT. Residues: CASSEQGATDTQYF.

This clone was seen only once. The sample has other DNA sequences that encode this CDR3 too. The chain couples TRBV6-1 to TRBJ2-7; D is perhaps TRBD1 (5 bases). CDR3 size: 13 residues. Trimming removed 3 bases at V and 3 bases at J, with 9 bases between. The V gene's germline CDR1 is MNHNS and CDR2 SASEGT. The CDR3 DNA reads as TGTGCCAGCAGTGAGGGCAGGGTCTACGAGCAGTACTTC. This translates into CASSEGRVYEQYF.

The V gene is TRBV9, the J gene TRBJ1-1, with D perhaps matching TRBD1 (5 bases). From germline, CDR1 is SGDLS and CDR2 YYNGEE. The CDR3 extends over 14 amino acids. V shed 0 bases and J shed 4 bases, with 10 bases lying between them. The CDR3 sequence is CASSVAGLGTEAFF. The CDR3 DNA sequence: TGTGCCAGCAGCGTAGCAGGGTTGGGCACTGAAGCTTTCTTT.

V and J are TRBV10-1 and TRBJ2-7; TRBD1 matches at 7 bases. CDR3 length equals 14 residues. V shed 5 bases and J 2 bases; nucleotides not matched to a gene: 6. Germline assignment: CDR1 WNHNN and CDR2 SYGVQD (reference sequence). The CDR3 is CASSPPGQAYEQYF. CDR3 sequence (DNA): TGCGCCAGCAGTCCACCCGGACAGGCCTACGAGCAGTACTTC.

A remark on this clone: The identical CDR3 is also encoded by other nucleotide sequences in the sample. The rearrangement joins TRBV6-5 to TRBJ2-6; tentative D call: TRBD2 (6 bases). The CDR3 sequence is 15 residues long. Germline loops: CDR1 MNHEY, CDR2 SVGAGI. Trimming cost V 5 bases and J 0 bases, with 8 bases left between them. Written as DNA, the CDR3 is TGTGCCAGCAGTCGGGGGACCTCTGGGGCCAACGTCCTGACTTTC. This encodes CASSRGTSGANVLTF.

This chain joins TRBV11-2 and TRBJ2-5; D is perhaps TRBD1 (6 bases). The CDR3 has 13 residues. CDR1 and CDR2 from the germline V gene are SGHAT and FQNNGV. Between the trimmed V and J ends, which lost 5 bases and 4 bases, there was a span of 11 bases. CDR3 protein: CASSTQGAETQYF. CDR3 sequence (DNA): TGTGCCAGCAGCACACAGGGTGCAGAGACCCAGTACTTC.

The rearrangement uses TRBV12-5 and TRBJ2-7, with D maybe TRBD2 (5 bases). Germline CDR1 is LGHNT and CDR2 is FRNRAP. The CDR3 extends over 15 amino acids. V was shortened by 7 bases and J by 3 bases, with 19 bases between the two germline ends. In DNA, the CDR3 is TGTGCTAGTGCCCGCCTGGAGCGGTTATTCTACGAGCAGTACTTC. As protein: CASARLERLFYEQYF.

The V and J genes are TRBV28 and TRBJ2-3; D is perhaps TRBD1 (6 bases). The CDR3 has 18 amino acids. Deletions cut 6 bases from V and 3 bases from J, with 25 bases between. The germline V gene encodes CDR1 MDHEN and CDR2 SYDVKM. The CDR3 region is CASSYLPRRPGETDTQYF. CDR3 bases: TGTGCCAGCAGCTATTTACCCCGACGGCCAGGGGAAACAGATACGCAGTATTTT.